This T cell receptor (beta chain) originates from a study of CD8+CD57+ T cells in acquired aplastic anemia. In the study overall: Sorted CD4+ and CD8+ cells yielded 2.5 to 3.5 ug of DNA on average. Sequencing produced an average of roughly 11 million reads per healthy donor for CD4+ cells.

Genomic DNA provided the template from which TCR beta VDJ and CDR3 profiles were obtained. TCRdb re-called the reads with MiXCR, one entry per CDR3 protein. The data contain 350,000 to 450,000 distinct CDR3 sequences, 55% to 70% of them singletons. With regard to this clonotype: What it binds is unknown. At one boundary the junction diverges from the germline segment, which might be a read error.

Germline V lookup: CDR1 SGDLS, CDR2 YYNGEE. The CDR3 has 14 amino acids. Study observations and caveats: Overlapping CD8+ CDR3 repertoires of patients and controls contained nearly 30 shared sequences.

Sample: sorted CD4+, CD8+, or CD8+CD57+ T cells (not recorded which) from PBMCs. This sequence joins TRBV9 and TRBJ2-7; 7 nucleotides match TRBD1. This sequence originates from a human donor in good health, serving as a control. CDR3 nucleotide sequence: TGTGCCATCAGCCCCGCGACAGGGACCTACGAGCAGTACTTC. Translation gives CAISPATGTYEQYF.